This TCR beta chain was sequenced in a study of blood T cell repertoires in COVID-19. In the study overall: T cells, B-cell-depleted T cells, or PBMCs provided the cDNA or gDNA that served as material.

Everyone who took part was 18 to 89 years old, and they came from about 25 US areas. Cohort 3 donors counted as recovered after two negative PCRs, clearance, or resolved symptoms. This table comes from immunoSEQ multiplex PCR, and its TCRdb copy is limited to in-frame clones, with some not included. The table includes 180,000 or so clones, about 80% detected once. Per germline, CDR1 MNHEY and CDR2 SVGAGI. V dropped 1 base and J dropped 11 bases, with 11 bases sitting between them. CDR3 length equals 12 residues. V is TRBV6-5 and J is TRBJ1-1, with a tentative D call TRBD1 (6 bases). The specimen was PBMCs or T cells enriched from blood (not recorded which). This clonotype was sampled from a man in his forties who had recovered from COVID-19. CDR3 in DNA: TGTGCCAGCAGTTACTATGGACAGCCCGCTTTCTTT. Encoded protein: CASSYYGQPAFF.